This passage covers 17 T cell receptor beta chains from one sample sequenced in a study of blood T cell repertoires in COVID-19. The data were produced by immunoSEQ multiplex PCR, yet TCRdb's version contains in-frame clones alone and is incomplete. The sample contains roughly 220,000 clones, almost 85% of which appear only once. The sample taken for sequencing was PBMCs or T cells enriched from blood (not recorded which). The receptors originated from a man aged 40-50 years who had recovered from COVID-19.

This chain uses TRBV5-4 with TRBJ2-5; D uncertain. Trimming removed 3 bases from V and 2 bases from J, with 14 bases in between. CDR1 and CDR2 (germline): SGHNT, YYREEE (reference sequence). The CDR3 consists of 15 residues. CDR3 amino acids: CASSWPDGRQETQYF. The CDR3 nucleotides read TGTGCCAGCAGCTGGCCTGATGGCAGACAAGAGACCCAGTACTTC.

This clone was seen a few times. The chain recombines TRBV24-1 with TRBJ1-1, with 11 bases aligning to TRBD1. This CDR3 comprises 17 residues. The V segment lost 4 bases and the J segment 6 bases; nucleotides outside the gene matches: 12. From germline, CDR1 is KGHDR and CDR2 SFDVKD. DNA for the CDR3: TGTGCCACCAGTGACCCCGCTGGGACAGGGGGAGCAGCTGAAGCTTTCTTT. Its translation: CATSDPAGTGGAAEAFF.

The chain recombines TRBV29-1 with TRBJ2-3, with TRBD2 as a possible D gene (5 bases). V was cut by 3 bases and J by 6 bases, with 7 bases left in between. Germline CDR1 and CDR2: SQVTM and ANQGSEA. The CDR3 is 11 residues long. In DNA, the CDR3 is TGCAGCGTTGAGTTAGCGGATACGCAGTATTTT. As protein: CSVELADTQYF.

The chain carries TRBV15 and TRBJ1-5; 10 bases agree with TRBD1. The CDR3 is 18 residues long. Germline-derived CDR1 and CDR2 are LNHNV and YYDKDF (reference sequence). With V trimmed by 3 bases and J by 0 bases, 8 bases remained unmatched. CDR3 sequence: CATSSRDRGWNSNQPQHF. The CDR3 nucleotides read TGTGCCACCAGCAGCCGGGACAGGGGTTGGAATAGCAATCAGCCCCAGCATTTT.

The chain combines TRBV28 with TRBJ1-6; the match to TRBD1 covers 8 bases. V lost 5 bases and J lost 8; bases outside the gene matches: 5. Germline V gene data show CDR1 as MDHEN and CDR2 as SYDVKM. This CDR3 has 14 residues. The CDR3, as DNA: TGTGCCAGCAGTGGACAGGGAGGGGATTCACCCCTCCACTTT. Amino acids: CASSGQGGDSPLHF.

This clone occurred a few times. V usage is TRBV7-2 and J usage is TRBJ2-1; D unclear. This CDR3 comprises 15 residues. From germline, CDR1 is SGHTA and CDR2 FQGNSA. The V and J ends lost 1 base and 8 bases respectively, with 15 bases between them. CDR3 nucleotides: TGTGCCAGCAGCTTAGGCCAGGCCTCTGTTTATGAGCAGTTCTTC. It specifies CASSLGQASVYEQFF.

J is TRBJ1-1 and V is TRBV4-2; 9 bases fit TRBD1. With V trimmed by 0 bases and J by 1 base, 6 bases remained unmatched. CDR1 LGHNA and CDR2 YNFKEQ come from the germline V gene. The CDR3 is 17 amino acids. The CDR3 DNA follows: TGTGCCAGCAGCCAAGAAGAGGCGGGACAGGGGAACACTGAAGCTTTCTTT. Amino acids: CASSQEEAGQGNTEAFF.

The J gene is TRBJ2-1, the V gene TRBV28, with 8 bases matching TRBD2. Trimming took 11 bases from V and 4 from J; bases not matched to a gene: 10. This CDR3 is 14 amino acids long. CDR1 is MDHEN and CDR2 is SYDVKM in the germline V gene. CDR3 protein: CASAGGIMYNEQFF. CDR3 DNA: TGTGCCTCCGCGGGGGGTATTATGTACAATGAGCAGTTCTTC.

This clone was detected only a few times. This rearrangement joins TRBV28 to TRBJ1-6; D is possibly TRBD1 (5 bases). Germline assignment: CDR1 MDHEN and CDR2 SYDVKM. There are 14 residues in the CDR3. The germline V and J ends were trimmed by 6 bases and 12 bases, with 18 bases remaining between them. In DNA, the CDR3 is TGTGCCAGCAGGCCCTGGCAGGGAGGGAGACCCCTCCACTTT. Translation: CASRPWQGGRPLHF. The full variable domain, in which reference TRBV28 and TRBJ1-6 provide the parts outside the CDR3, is DVKVTQSSRYLVKRTGEKVFLECVQDMDHENMFWYRQDPGLGLRLIYFSYDVKMKEKGDIPEGYSVSREKKERFSLILESASTNQTSMYLCASRPWQGGRPLHFGNGTRLTVT.

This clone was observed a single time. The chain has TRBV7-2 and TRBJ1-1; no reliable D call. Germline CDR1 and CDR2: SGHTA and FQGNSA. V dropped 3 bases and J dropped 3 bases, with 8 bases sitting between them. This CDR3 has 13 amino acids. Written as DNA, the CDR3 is TGTGCCAGCAGCTTGCAGACATACACTGAAGCTTTCTTT. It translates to CASSLQTYTEAFF. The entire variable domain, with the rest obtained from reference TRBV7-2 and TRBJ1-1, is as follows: GAGVSQSPSNKVTEKGKDVELRCDPISGHTALYWYRQSLGQGLEFLIYFQGNSAPDKSGLPSDRFSAERTGGSVSTLTIQRTQQEDSAVYLCASSLQTYTEAFFGQGTRLTVV.

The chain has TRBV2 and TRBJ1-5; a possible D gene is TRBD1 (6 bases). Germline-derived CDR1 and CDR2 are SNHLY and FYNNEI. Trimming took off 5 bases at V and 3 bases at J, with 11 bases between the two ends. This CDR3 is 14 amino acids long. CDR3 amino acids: CASSQGIFNQPQHF. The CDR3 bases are TGTGCCAGCAGTCAGGGGATATTCAATCAGCCCCAGCATTTT.

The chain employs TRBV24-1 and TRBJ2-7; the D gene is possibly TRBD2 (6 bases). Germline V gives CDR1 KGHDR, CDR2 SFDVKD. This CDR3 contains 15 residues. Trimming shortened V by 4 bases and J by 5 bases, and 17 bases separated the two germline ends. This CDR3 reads CATSDPSGGHDEQYF. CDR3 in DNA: TGTGCCACCAGTGACCCCTCCGGGGGTCACGACGAGCAGTACTTC.

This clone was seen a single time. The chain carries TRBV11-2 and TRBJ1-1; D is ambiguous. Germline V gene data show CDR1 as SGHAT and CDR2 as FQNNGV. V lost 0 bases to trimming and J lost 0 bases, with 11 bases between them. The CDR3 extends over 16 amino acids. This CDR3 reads CASSLEFGRMNTEAFF. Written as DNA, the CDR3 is TGTGCCAGCAGCTTAGAGTTTGGCAGAATGAACACTGAAGCTTTCTTT.

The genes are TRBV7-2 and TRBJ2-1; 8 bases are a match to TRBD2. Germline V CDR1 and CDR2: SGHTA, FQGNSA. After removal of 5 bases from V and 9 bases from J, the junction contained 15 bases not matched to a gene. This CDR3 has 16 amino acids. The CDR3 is CASSRQPGLDGGEQFF. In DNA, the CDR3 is TGTGCCAGCAGCCGTCAGCCGGGACTAGATGGAGGTGAGCAGTTCTTC.

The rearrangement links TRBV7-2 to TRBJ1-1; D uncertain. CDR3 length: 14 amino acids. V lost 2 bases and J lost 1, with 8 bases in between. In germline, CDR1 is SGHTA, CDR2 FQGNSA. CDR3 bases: TGTGCCAGCAGCTTAATGCACGGGAACACTGAAGCTTTCTTT. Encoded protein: CASSLMHGNTEAFF.

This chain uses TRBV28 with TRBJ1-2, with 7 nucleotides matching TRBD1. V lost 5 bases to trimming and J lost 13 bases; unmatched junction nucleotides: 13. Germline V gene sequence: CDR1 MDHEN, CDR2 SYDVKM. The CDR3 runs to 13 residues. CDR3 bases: TGTGCCAGCAGTCCTCCGGGACAGTCGAGGGGCACCTTC. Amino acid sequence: CASSPPGQSRGTF.

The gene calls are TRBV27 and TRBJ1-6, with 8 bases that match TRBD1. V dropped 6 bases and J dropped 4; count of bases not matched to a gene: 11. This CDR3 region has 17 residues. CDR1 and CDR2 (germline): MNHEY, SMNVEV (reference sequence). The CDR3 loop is CASSAPTGGSYNSPLHF. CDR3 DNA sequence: TGTGCCAGCAGCGCTCCCACAGGGGGGTCTTATAATTCACCCCTCCACTTT.